This entry is about one T cell receptor (beta chain). The antigen remains unidentified. The record originates from a study of cytomegalovirus exposure and HLA in healthy donors. Study summary: In an earlier analysis, approximately 120 million unique TCR beta sequences were found from some 200 million T cells.

Findings and limits, study-wide: Researchers left out some V segments, among them TRBV6-2 and TRBV6-3, as indistinguishable.

PCR primers comprised 60 Vbeta and 13 Jbeta primers. Some clones are missing from TCRdb's copy, which holds only in-frame ones; the method was immunoSEQ multiplex PCR. This sample carries around 140,000 clones, with 1.5% to 2% going to the ten biggest clones. The ends were cut back, 10 bases at V and 5 bases at J, with 17 bases in the middle. The germline V gene has CDR1 MDHEN and CDR2 SYDVKM. The CDR3 extends over 14 amino acids. This clonotype was obtained from a woman in her forties in good health and CMV-seropositive. Source material: PBMCs. The chain couples TRBV28 to TRBJ2-2; tentatively, D is TRBD2 (5 bases). The CDR3 region has the DNA TGTGCCACAAAGCTAGCCCCGGGGACCGGGGAGCTGTTTTTT. This codes for CATKLAPGTGELFF.